The 2 T cell receptor beta chains in this list originate from one sample, sequenced in a study of Graves' ophthalmopathy and Graves' hyperthyroidism. Transcripts of RNA were the source for amplifying TCR beta CDR3 regions. HTBI-primed first-round RT-PCR preceded second-round multiplex PCR. In TCRdb, the multiplex PCR reads were re-called with MiXCR into one record per CDR3 protein. The sample contains roughly 1.1 million distinct CDR3 sequences, less than 45% of which appear only once. Source material: peripheral blood or thyroid tissue (not recorded which). Receptor source: an adult man with Graves' hyperthyroidism.

This clonotype was picked up a small number of times. J is TRBJ2-5 and V is TRBV12-3 or TRBV12-4; D may be TRBD1 or TRBD2 (5 bases each). CDR3 length: 13 residues. The V end lost 6 bases, the J end lost 5 bases, and 13 bases lay between the germline ends. CDR3 sequence reads: CASSVWDRETQYF. The CDR3, as DNA: TGTGCCAGCAGCGTCTGGGACCGGGAGACCCAGTACTTC.

This clonotype was picked up a small number of times. J is TRBJ2-7 and V is TRBV7-2, with 9 bases fitting TRBD2. This CDR3 is built from 17 residues. J gave up 6 bases and V 6 bases, and 18 bases lay outside the gene matches. CDR1 is SGHTA and CDR2 is FQGNSA in the germline V gene. CDR3 loop: CASRPSGIITLSGEQYF. The CDR3 region has the DNA TGTGCCAGCAGGCCTAGCGGGATCATAACGTTGTCGGGCGAGCAGTACTTC. The full variable domain, completed using reference TRBV7-2 and TRBJ2-7, is GAGVSQSPSNKVTEKGKDVELRCDPISGHTALYWYRQSLGQGLEFLIYFQGNSAPDKSGLPSDRFSAERTGGSVSTLTIQRTQQEDSAVYLCASRPSGIITLSGEQYFGPGTRLTVT.